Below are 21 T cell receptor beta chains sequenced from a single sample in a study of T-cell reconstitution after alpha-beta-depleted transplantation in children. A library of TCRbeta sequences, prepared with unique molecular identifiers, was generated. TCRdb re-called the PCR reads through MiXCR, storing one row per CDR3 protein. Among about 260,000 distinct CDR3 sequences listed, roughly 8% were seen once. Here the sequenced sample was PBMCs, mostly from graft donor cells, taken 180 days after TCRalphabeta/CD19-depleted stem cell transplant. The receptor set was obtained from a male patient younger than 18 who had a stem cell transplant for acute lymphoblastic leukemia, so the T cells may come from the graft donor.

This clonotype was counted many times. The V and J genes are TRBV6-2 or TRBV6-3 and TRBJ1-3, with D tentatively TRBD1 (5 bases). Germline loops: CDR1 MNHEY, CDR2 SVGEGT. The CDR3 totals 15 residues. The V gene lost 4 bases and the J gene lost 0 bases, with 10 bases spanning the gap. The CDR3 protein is CASSLPGFSGNTIYF. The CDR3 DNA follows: TGTGCCAGCAGTTTACCAGGGTTCTCTGGAAACACCATATATTTT.

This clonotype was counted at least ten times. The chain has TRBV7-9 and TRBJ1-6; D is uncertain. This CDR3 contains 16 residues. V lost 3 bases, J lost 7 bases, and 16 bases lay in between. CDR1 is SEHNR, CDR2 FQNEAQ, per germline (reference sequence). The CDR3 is CASSFRTGLGNSPLHF. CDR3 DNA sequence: TGTGCCAGCAGCTTCCGGACCGGTCTGGGGAATTCACCCCTCCACTTT. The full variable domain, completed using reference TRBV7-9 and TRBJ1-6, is DTGVSQNPRHKITKRGQNVTFRCDPISEHNRLYWYRQTLGQGPEFLTYFQNEAQLEKSRLLSDRFSAERPKGSFSTLEIQRTEQGDSAMYLCASSFRTGLGNSPLHFGNGTRLTVT.

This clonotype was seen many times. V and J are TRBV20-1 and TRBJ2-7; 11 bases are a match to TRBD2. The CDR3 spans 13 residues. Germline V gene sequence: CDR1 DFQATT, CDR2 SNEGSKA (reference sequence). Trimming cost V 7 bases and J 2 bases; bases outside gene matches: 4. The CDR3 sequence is CSGGTSGTYEQYF. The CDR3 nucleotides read TGCAGTGGAGGGACTAGCGGCACCTACGAGCAGTACTTC.

The CDR3 protein is CSGAGTGAEAFF. The CDR3, as DNA: TGCAGCGGTGCAGGGACAGGAGCTGAAGCTTTCTTT. This chain links TRBV29-1 with TRBJ1-1; 8 bases are a match to TRBD1. Trimming at V came to 7 bases and at J to 6 bases, leaving 7 bases not matched to a gene. This CDR3 has 12 residues. Germline V lookup: CDR1 SQVTM, CDR2 ANQGSEA.

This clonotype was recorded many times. CDR3 sequence (DNA): TGCGCCAGCAGCCTCCCGGACGACAGACCGAGGGACACCGGGGAGCTGTTTTTT. Translated, it gives CASSLPDDRPRDTGELFF. The chain uses TRBV4-1 and TRBJ2-2, with D possibly called TRBD1 or TRBD2 (5 bases each). The CDR3 length is 18 residues. CDR1 and CDR2 from the germline V gene are MGHRA and YSYEKL. V was trimmed by 4 bases and J by 3 bases, leaving 21 bases between them.

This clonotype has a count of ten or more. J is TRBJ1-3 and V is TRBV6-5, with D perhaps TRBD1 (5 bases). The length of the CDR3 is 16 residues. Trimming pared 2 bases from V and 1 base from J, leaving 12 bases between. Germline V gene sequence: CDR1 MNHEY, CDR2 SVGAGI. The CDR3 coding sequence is TGTGCCAGCAGTTACAGCCCGCCAGGGTCTGGAAACACCATATATTTT. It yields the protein CASSYSPPGSGNTIYF.

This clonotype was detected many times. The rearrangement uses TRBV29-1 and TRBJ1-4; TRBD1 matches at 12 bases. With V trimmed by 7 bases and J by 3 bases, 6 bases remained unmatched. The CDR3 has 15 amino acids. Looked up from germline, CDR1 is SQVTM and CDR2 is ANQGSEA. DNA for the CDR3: TGCAGCGCCCGGGACAGGGGGCTTGCTAATGAAAAACTGTTTTTT. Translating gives CSARDRGLANEKLFF.

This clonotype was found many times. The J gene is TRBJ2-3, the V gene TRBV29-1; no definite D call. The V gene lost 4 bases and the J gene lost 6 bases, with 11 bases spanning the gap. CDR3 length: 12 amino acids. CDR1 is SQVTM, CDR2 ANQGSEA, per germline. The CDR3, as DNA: TGCAGCGTTGGCGTCGTGCTGGATACGCAGTATTTT. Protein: CSVGVVLDTQYF.

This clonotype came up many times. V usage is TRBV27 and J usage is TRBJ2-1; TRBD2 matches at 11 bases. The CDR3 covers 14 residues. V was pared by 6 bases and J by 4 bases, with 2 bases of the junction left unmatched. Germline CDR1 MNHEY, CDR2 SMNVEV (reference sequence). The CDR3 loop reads CASRTSGIYNEQFF. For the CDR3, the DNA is TGTGCCAGCAGGACTAGCGGGATATACAATGAGCAGTTCTTC.

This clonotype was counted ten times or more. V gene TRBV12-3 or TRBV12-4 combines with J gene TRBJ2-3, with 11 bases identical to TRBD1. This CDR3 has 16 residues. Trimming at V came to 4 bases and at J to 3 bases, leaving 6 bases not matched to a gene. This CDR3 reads CASSSTGTGGTDTQYF. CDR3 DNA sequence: TGTGCCAGCAGTTCAACCGGGACAGGGGGAACAGATACGCAGTATTTT.

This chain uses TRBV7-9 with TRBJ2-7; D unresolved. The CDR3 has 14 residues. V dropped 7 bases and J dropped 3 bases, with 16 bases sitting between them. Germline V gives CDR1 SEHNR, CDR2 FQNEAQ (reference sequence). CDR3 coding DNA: TGTGCCAGCACCCCCGGAATGGGGATCTACGAGCAGTACTTC. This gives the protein CASTPGMGIYEQYF.

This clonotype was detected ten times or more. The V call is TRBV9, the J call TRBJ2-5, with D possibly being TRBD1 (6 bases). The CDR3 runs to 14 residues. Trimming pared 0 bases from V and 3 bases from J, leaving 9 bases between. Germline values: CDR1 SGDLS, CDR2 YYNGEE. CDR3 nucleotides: TGTGCCAGCAGCGTAGATGGGACAAAAGAGACCCAGTACTTC. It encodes CASSVDGTKETQYF.

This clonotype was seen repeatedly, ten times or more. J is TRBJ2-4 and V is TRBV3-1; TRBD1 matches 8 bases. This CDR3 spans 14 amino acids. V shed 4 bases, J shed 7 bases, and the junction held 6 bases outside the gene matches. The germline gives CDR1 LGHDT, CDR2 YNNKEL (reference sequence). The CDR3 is CASSPTGARNIQYF. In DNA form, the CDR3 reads TGTGCCAGCAGCCCGACAGGGGCTCGGAACATTCAGTACTTC.

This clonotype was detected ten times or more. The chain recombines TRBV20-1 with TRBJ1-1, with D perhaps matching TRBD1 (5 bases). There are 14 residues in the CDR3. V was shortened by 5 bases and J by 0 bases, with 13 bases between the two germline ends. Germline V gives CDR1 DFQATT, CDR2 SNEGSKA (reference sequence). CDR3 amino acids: CSALREGLNTEAFF. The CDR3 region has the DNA TGCAGTGCTCTCCGCGAGGGGTTGAACACTGAAGCTTTCTTT.

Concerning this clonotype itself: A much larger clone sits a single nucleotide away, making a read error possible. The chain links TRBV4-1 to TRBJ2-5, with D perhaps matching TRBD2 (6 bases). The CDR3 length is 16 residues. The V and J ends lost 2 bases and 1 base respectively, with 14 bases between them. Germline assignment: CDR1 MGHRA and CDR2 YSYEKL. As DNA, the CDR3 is TGCGCCAGCAGCCAACCCCCGGGACTCACCCAAGAGACCCAGTACTTC. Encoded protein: CASSQPPGLTQETQYF.

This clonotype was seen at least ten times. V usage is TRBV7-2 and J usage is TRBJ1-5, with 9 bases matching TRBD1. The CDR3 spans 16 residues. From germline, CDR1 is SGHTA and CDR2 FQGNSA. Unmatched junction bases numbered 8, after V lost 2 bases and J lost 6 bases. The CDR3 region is CASSLTGGVGGQPQHF. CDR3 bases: TGTGCCAGCAGCTTAACAGGGGGCGTAGGAGGTCAGCCCCAGCATTTT.

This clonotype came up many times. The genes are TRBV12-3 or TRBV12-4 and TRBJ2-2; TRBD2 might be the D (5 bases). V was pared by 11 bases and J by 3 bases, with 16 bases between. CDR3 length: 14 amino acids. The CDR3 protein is CAYFGAGDTGELFF. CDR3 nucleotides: TGTGCCTATTTTGGTGCGGGTGACACCGGGGAGCTGTTTTTT.

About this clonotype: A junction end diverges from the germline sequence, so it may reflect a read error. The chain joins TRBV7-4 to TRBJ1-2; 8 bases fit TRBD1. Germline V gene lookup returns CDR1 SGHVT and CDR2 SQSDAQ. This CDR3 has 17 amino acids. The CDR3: CACSQGGGQGGSGGYTF. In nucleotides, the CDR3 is TGTGCCTGCAGCCAAGGGGGCGGACAGGGCGGCTCAGGAGGCTACACCTTC.

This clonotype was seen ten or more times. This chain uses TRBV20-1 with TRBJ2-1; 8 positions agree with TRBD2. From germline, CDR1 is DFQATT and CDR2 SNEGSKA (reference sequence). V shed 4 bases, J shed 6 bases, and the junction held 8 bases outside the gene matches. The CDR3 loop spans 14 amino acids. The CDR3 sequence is CSAIGGRPSNEQFF. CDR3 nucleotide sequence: TGCAGTGCTATAGGCGGGAGGCCCTCCAATGAGCAGTTCTTC.

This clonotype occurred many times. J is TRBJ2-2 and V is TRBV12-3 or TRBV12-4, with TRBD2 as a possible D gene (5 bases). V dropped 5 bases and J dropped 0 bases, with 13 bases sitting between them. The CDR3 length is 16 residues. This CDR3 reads CASSPRGGANTGELFF. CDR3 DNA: TGTGCCAGCAGTCCCCGCGGAGGAGCGAACACCGGGGAGCTGTTTTTT.

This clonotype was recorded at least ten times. The CDR3, as DNA: TGTGCCAGCAGCCAAAAGACAGGGAGAGAGACCCAGTACTTC. Translation: CASSQKTGRETQYF. V is TRBV7-8 and J is TRBJ2-5, with 7 bases identical to TRBD1. From germline, CDR1 is SGHVS and CDR2 FQNEAQ. The length of the CDR3 is 14 residues. Trimming cost V 5 bases and J 4 bases; bases outside gene matches: 7.